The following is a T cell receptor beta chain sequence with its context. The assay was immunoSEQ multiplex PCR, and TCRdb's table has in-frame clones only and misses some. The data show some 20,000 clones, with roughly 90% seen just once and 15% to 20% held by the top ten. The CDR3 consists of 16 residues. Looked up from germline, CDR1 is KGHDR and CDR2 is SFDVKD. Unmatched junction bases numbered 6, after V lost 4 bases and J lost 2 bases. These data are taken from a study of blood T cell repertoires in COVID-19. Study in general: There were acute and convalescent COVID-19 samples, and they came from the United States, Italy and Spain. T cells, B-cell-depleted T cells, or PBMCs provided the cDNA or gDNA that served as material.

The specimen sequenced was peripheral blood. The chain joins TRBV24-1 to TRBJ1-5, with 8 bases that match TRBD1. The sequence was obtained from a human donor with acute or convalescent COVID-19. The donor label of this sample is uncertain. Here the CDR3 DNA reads TGTGCCACCAGTGACCCTTCGGACAGGGGCAATCAGCCCCAGCATTTT. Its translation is CATSDPSDRGNQPQHF.